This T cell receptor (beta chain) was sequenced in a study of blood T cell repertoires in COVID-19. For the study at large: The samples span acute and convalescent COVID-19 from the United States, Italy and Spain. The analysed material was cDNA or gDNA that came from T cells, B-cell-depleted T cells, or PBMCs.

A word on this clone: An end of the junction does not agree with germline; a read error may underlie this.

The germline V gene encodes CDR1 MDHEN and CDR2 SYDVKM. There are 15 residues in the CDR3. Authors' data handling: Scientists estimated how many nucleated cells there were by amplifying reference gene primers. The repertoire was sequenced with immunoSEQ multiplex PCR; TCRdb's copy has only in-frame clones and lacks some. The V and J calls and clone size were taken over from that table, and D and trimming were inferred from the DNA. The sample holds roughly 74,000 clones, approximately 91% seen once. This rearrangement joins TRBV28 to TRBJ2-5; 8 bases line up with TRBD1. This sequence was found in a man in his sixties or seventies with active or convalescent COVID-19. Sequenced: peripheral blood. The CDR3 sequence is CASSTRRQGQGTQYF. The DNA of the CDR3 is TGTGCCAGCAGCACCCGCCGACAGGGGCAAGGGACCCAGTACTTC.